This TCR beta chain was captured in a study of blood T cell repertoires in COVID-19 (dated by TCRdb to about 2020). In the study overall: Collaborator samples came from the United States, Italy and Spain and covered acute and convalescent phases of COVID-19. The material from the prospective study consisted of cDNA or gDNA derived from T cells, B-cell-depleted T cells, or PBMCs. Subjects who had been exposed to COVID-19, were actively infected with it, or had recovered from it provided the deeply sampled blood TCRbeta repertoires that made up the dataset. The repertoires were released in a freely available public database intended as a resource for research on the immune response to SARS-CoV-2. The samples were drawn from two sources: the first 160 participants of the ongoing ImmuneRACE study, and 1,000 to 1,500 subjects contributed by 6 global collaborators. Nearly every sample came with metadata listing a de-identified subject ID, COVID-19 status, age in years and sex. Where HLA class I and class II types were available, the types were taken from metadata supplied by the sample provider, not from assay-based typing. Results the study describes overall, beyond this receptor: The amount of clinical and demographic metadata varied by source and participant and was provided uncurated.

A note on this clone: The target of this receptor is not known. No base-level quality is on record; no much larger clone is a single base apart.

One collaborating source in Seattle enrolled patients while the patients were actively infected and followed the patients over time throughout the course of disease. The collaborating institutions used their own protocols to collect whole blood in K2EDTA tubes. For TCRbeta analysis, collaborators shipped samples as frozen whole blood, isolated PBMCs, or DNA extracted from either of those sample types. TCRbeta CDR3 regions were amplified from genomic DNA using the immunoSEQ Assay, a bias-controlled multiplex PCR. As for the original processing: Nucleated cell counts per sample were estimated from amplification of reference gene primers within the assay. To quantify the absolute abundance of each unique TCRbeta CDR3 rearrangement, sequence reads were collapsed and filtered. For each sample, productive Simpson clonality was calculated as the square root of Simpson's diversity index across productive rearrangements. In TCRdb, the immuneACCESS table is reduced to in-frame sequences with V and J assigned. These tables do not hold every clone; where another copy was compared, an unresolved V gene accounts for under half, and the others remain unexplained. V, J and clone size were drawn from that table, and D and trimming were deduced from the DNA. The sample table holds roughly 140,000 clones, of which about 85% were seen once. 7.5% to 8.5% of the sample is held by the ten biggest clonotypes.

The clonotype comes from a woman aged 55-70 years with COVID-19, enrolled during active disease. Sample: peripheral blood.

The CDR3 is CATSTSLGPDYGYTF. The bases are TGTGCCACCAGCACCTCCCTTGGGCCAGACTATGGCTACACCTTC. Recombination connected TRBV15 to TRBJ1-2, with the D segment identity uncertain. Trimming at the junction amounts to 4 bases on V and 3 bases on J, and the germline ends lie 15 bases apart. The CDR3 numbers 15 residues from cysteine through phenylalanine. Only the CDR3 DNA stays, 45 bases, in frame from base 1. CDR1 and CDR2 are drawn from the germline V gene (reference sequence): LNHNV, YYDKDF.